These 3 T cell receptor beta chains share one sample of origin, sequenced in a study of early T cells in non-severe SARS-CoV-2 infection. TCRdb re-derived calls from the 5' RACE reads in MiXCR, one entry per CDR3 protein. Of some 50,000 distinct CDR3 sequences listed, around 9.3% were seen once; the top ten hold 3.5% to 5%. This specimen consisted of whole blood, obtained at baseline. The receptors here all came from an adult who was a healthcare worker with PCR-confirmed SARS-CoV-2 infection or an uninfected control (not recorded which).

CDR3 region: CASSLATGSNTEAFF. The CDR3 coding sequence is TGTGCCAGCAGCTTAGCGACAGGGTCGAACACTGAAGCTTTCTTT. This chain uses TRBV7-8 with TRBJ1-1, with TRBD1 matching 7 bases. This CDR3 comprises 15 residues. J was trimmed by 1 base and V by 0 bases; bases with no gene match: 2. CDR1 is SGHVS and CDR2 is FQNEAQ in the germline V gene.

The table lists this clonotype with a few counts. The rearrangement links TRBV29-1 to TRBJ1-3; 7 bases match TRBD1. The germline V gene has CDR1 SQVTM and CDR2 ANQGSEA. This CDR3 region has 15 residues. The trim removed 3 bases at V and 0 bases at J, leaving 5 bases unmatched. For the CDR3, the DNA is TGCAGCGTTGATCTGACAGGGAGCTCTGGAAACACCATATATTTT. Translating it yields CSVDLTGSSGNTIYF.

This clonotype came up a few times. This sequence joins TRBV11-2 and TRBJ1-1; TRBD1 matches at 12 bases. The germline V gene encodes CDR1 SGHAT and CDR2 FQNNGV. CDR3 length equals 15 residues. J gave up 11 bases and V 4 bases, and 11 bases lay outside the gene matches. CDR3 amino acids: CASSSLGQGAGRAFF. CDR3 DNA: TGTGCCAGCAGCTCTTTGGGACAGGGGGCGGGGAGGGCTTTCTTT.